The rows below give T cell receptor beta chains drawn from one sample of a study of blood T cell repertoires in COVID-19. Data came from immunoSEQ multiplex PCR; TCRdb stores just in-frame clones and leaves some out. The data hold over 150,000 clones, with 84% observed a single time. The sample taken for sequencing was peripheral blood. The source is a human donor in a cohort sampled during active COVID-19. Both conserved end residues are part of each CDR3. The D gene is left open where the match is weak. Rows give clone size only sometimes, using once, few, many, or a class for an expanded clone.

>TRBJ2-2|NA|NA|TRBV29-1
CSFLRQTTGELFF
TGCAGCTTCCTACGACAGACCACCGGGGAGCTGTTTTTT
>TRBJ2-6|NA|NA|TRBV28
CASRPSSSGANVLTF
TGTGCCAGCAGGCCTAGTAGCTCTGGGGCCAACGTCCTGACTTTC
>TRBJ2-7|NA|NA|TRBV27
CASSLWAIKQGTSYEQYF
TGTGCCAGCAGTTTATGGGCGATTAAACAGGGGACTTCCTACGAGCAGTACTTC
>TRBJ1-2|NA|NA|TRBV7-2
CASSLAPVNYGYTF
TGTGCCAGCAGCTTAGCGCCGGTTAACTATGGCTACACCTTC
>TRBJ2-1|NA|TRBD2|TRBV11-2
CASSLTSGPGNEQFF
TGTGCCAGCAGTCTTACTAGCGGACCTGGAAATGAGCAGTTCTTC
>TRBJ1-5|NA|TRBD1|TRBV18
CASSPDRVNNQPQHF
TGTGCCAGCTCACCGGACAGGGTAAACAATCAGCCCCAGCATTTT
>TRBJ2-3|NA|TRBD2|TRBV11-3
CASSPLAGGRDTQYF
TGTGCCAGCAGCCCATTAGCGGGAGGGCGGGATACGCAGTATTTT
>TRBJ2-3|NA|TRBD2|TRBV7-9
CASSPQLAGAADTQYF
TGTGCCAGCAGCCCCCAACTAGCGGGAGCTGCAGATACGCAGTATTTT
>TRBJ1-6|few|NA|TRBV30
CAWSPTANSPLHF
TGTGCCTGGAGCCCGACAGCAAATTCACCCCTCCACTTT
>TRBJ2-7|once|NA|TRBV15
CATSRGDSSYEQYF
TGTGCCACCAGCAGAGGTGACAGTTCCTACGAGCAGTACTTC
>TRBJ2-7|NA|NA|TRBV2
CASSEANSRGGEQYF
TGTGCCAGCAGTGAAGCGAATAGCAGGGGTGGCGAGCAGTACTTC
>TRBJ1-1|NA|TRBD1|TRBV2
CASSPDRGMNTEAFF
TGTGCCAGCAGCCCAGACAGGGGGATGAACACTGAAGCTTTCTTT
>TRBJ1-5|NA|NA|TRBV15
CATSNPGMMDQPQHF
TGTGCCACCAGCAATCCAGGCATGATGGATCAGCCCCAGCATTTT
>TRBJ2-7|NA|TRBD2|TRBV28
CASSGLAGVREQYF
TGTGCCAGCAGTGGACTAGCGGGAGTCCGCGAGCAGTACTTC
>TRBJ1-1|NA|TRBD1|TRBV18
CASSPKQGANTEAFF
TGTGCCAGCTCACCTAAGCAGGGGGCGAACACTGAAGCTTTCTTT
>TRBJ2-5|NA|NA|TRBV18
CASSTNQGETQYF
TGTGCCAGCTCCACCAACCAGGGAGAGACCCAGTACTTC
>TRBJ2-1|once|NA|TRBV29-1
CSVETPGSGSYNEQFF
TGCAGCGTTGAAACCCCGGGGAGCGGGTCCTACAATGAGCAGTTCTTC
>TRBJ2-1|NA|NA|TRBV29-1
CSVEGLNNEQFF
TGCAGCGTTGAGGGCCTAAACAATGAGCAGTTCTTC
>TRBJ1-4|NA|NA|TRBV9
CASSPFQARNEKLFF
TGTGCCAGCAGCCCCTTCCAGGCCCGAAATGAAAAACTGTTTTTT
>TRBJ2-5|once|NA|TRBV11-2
CASSLRRGSLQETQYF
TGTGCCAGCAGCTTACGCAGGGGATCCCTCCAAGAGACCCAGTACTTC
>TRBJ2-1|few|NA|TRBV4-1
CASSQYPGNSYNEQFF
TGCGCCAGCAGCCAATACCCCGGGAACTCCTACAATGAGCAGTTCTTC
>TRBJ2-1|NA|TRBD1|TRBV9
CASSGSGGSYNEQFF
TGTGCCAGCAGCGGCTCAGGGGGCTCCTACAATGAGCAGTTCTTC
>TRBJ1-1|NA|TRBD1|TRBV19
CASSGQGSPLSTEAFF
TGTGCCAGTAGCGGACAGGGTTCCCCCCTGTCCACTGAAGCTTTCTTT
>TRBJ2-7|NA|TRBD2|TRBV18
CASSPGLDYEQYF
TGTGCCAGCTCACCGGGACTAGACTACGAGCAGTACTTC
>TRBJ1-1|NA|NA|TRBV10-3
CAISDNDVRAFF
TGTGCCATCAGTGACAACGATGTCCGGGCTTTCTTT
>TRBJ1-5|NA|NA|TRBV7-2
CASSSQGNQPQHF
TGTGCCAGCAGTTCACAGGGAAATCAGCCCCAGCATTTT
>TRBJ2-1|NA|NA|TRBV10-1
CASTRLRDNRCNEQFF
TGCGCCAGCACCAGACTCCGGGACAACAGGTGCAATGAGCAGTTCTTC
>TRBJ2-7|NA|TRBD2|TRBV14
CASSQSGRRYEQYF
TGTGCCAGCAGCCAAAGCGGGAGACGCTACGAGCAGTACTTC
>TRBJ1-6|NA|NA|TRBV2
CASSAGYNSPLHF
TGTGCCAGCAGTGCCGGGTATAATTCACCCCTCCACTTT
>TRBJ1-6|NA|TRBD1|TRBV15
CATSSTGTGMNSPLHF
TGTGCCACCAGCAGTACCGGGACAGGGATGAATTCACCCCTCCACTTT
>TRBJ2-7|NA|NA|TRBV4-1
CASSQMGQGMIEQYF
TGCGCCAGCAGCCAGATGGGGCAAGGGATGATAGAGCAGTACTTC